The sequence of this T cell receptor beta chain was determined in a study of immune cell composition in non-small cell lung cancer. General observations from the study: Tumour-associated clones >0.5% occurred in about a third of adenocarcinomas, less than 80% of squamous. Overall clonality, unlike maximal tumour-associated clone frequency, did not predict TIL reactivity.

The CDR3 contains 14 residues. In the case of this clone: Antigen: not known.

Using immunoSEQ multiplex PCR, the repertoire was profiled, and TCRdb retains in-frame clones only, with some absent. The sample holds about 4,500 clones; 65% to 75% are singletons and the top ten take roughly 8.8%. Normal lung sampling was at least 3 cm from the tumour, as distant as possible. The chain employs TRBV21-1 and TRBJ2-7; the DNA was not compared with TRBD1, the D call given in the table. TRBV21-1 is shown as a pseudogene. The origin of this receptor is a human donor with non-small cell lung cancer. The material sequenced was non-adjacent lung tissue. This CDR3 reads CASLPGQGLDEQYF. CDR3 nucleotide sequence: TGTGCCAGCCTTCCGGGACAGGGTCTGGACGAGCAGTACTTC.